These T cell receptor beta chains were read from a single sample in a study of shared clonotypes between healthy human individuals. This table comes from immunoSEQ multiplex PCR, and its TCRdb copy is limited to in-frame clones, with some not included. The sample records about 2.3 million clones, roughly 90% being singletons. The sequenced material came from naive CD4+ T cells from PBMCs. The receptor set was obtained from a young man in good health. Some clones in this sample may be carry-over from other donors' samples. CDR3s include the opening cysteine and the closing phenylalanine or tryptophan. A D gene is named only where the DNA matches it firmly. Clone size is shown for a subset of rows, as once, few, many or a class of expanded clone.

D gene	clone size	V gene	J gene	CDR3 protein	CDR3 DNA
NA	NA	TRBV4-2	TRBJ2-5	CASSQAAWYGDQETQYF	TGTGCCAGCAGCCAAGCCGCTTGGTATGGCGACCAAGAGACCCAGTACTTC
NA	NA	TRBV28	TRBJ2-7	CASTTPGTLPYEQYF	TGTGCCAGCACCACCCCCGGGACTCTTCCCTACGAGCAGTACTTC
NA	NA	TRBV27	TRBJ2-7	CASPPGGGRYEQYF	TGTGCCAGCCCCCCGGGAGGGGGCCGCTACGAGCAGTACTTC
TRBD2	NA	TRBV10-3	TRBJ2-1	CAVRGWGLDDEQFF	TGTGCCGTCCGAGGATGGGGACTAGACGATGAGCAGTTCTTC
TRBD2	NA	TRBV5-1	TRBJ2-7	CASSLQTSGALSYEQYF	TGCGCCAGCAGCTTACAGACTAGCGGGGCCCTATCCTACGAGCAGTACTTC
NA	NA	TRBV7-2	TRBJ1-4	CASSLLSTNEKLFF	TGTGCCAGCAGCTTATTATCAACTAATGAAAAACTGTTTTTT
NA	NA	TRBV9	TRBJ2-7	CASSVAPRTYEQYF	TGTGCCAGCAGCGTGGCTCCCAGAACCTACGAGCAGTACTTC
NA	NA	TRBV5-6	TRBJ2-7	CASSSRTASEQYF	TGTGCCAGCAGCTCCCGGACAGCCTCCGAGCAGTACTTC
NA	NA	TRBV11-3	TRBJ2-1	CASSLGVRSTNEQFF	TGTGCCAGCAGCTTAGGGGTTCGAAGTACCAATGAGCAGTTCTTC
TRBD2	NA	TRBV5-6	TRBJ2-1	CASSPGGSGKYNEQFF	TGTGCCAGCAGCCCGGGGGGTAGCGGGAAATACAATGAGCAGTTCTTC
NA	NA	TRBV19	TRBJ1-1	CASSMTLMNTEAFF	TGTGCCAGTAGTATGACACTCATGAACACTGAAGCTTTCTTT
TRBD1	NA	TRBV2	TRBJ2-3	CASRDRGKTDTQYF	TGTGCCAGCAGGGACAGGGGTAAGACAGATACGCAGTATTTT
TRBD1	NA	TRBV5-8	TRBJ2-3	CASSLNPGTVTDTQYF	TGTGCCAGCAGCCTCAACCCGGGGACAGTCACAGATACGCAGTATTTT
NA	few	TRBV6-8	TRBJ1-5	CASSYSIVALSNQPQHF	TGTGCCAGCAGTTACTCGATTGTCGCTCTCAGCAATCAGCCCCAGCATTTT
TRBD2	NA	TRBV5-5	TRBJ2-7	CASSGGLAGVYEQYF	TGTGCCAGCAGCGGCGGACTAGCGGGAGTTTACGAGCAGTACTTC
TRBD2	NA	TRBV5-1	TRBJ2-3	CASWTSGADTQYF	TGCGCCAGCTGGACTAGCGGGGCAGATACGCAGTATTTT
NA	NA	TRBV19	TRBJ2-2	CASHQGNTGELFF	TGTGCCAGTCATCAGGGGAACACCGGGGAGCTGTTTTTT